One and the same sample provided the 6 T cell receptor beta chains below, sequenced in a study of Ad26.COV2.S vaccination and SARS-CoV-2 variants. As for treatment: roughly 18 received Ad26.COV2.S at low or high dose, single or two shots; roughly five received placebo; per-sample allocation not given. Repertoires come from day 63 after the first vaccine or placebo injection. The assay was immunoSEQ multiplex PCR, and TCRdb's table has in-frame clones only and misses some. The sample holds about 320,000 clones, about 82% seen once. Here the sequenced sample was peripheral blood, taken in a trial of Ad26.COV2.S vaccine versus placebo. Source of these receptors: a person between 18 and 65 years old who received the Ad26.COV2.S COVID-19 vaccine or a placebo.

This chain uses TRBV5-6 with TRBJ2-3, with D unresolved. V was clipped by 0 bases and J by 2 bases, with 7 bases between them. This CDR3 has 14 residues. Germline V CDR1 and CDR2: SGHDT, YYEEEE. The DNA for the CDR3 is TGTGCCAGCAGCTTGGGACACCTCACAGATACGCAGTATTTT. This gives the protein CASSLGHLTDTQYF. The variable domain in full, with the rest retrieved from reference TRBV5-6 and TRBJ2-3, is DAGVTQSPTHLIKTRGQQVTLRCSPKSGHDTVSWYQQALGQGPQFIFQYYEEEERQRGNFPDRFSGHQFPNYSSELNVNALLLGDSALYLCASSLGHLTDTQYFGPGTRLTVL.

V and J are TRBV6-5 and TRBJ2-5, with a weak D call TRBD2 (6 bases). V dropped 2 bases and J dropped 4 bases, with 11 bases sitting between them. Germline CDR1 and CDR2: MNHEY and SVGAGI. The CDR3 loop spans 14 amino acids. This CDR3 is CASSYGGLLETQYF. CDR3 coding DNA: TGTGCCAGCAGTTACGGGGGGTTGTTAGAGACCCAGTACTTC.

The J gene is TRBJ2-1, the V gene TRBV9; TRBD2 matches 7 bases. Germline V gene sequence: CDR1 SGDLS, CDR2 YYNGEE. This CDR3 has 14 amino acids. The ends lost 2 bases at V and 8 bases at J; junction bases unmatched: 7. The CDR3 DNA reads TGTGCCAGCAGCGTCAGCCCCCGGGGGGATGAGCAGTTCTTC. Protein product: CASSVSPRGDEQFF.

The J gene is TRBJ1-1, the V gene TRBV6-5; 8 bases agree with TRBD1. This CDR3 has 12 amino acids. Trimming took 6 bases from V and 6 from J; bases not matched to a gene: 3. Germline CDR1 and CDR2: MNHEY and SVGAGI. The CDR3 reads CASSTTGAEAFF. In DNA, the CDR3 is TGTGCCAGCAGCACGACAGGGGCTGAAGCTTTCTTT.

This clone came up a few times. The rearrangement joins TRBV7-2 to TRBJ2-7; no reliable D call. The V end was cut by 0 bases, the J end by 4 bases, with 10 bases between. Germline V gives CDR1 SGHTA, CDR2 FQGNSA. This CDR3 is 14 amino acids long. The CDR3 is CASSLAVASYEQYF. For the CDR3, the DNA is TGTGCCAGCAGCTTAGCAGTGGCGAGTTACGAGCAGTACTTC.

DNA of the CDR3: TGTGCCAGCAGTGAAGACTTACCGGGGGTGAGCTATGGCTACACCTTC. It is translated as CASSEDLPGVSYGYTF. The chain uses TRBV2 and TRBJ1-2; weak D call: TRBD1 (5 bases). The length of the CDR3 is 16 residues. Germline V gene sequence: CDR1 SNHLY, CDR2 FYNNEI. Trimming cost V 1 base and J 4 bases, with 16 bases left between them.